These 17 T cell receptor beta chains came from one sample sequenced in a study of early T cells in non-severe SARS-CoV-2 infection. TCRdb reprocessed the 5' RACE reads with MiXCR, giving one entry per CDR3 protein. The sample shows under 60,000 distinct CDR3 sequences, roughly a tenth of them seen only once. The sample was whole blood. The receptors originated from an adult who was a healthcare worker with PCR-confirmed SARS-CoV-2 infection or an uninfected control (not recorded which).

This CDR3 is CASSHRDRGQSGYTF. The CDR3 DNA reads as TGTGCCAGCAGCCATCGGGACAGGGGGCAGAGTGGCTACACCTTC. The chain couples TRBV14 to TRBJ1-2, with TRBD1 matching 12 bases. Trimming removed 3 bases from V and 7 bases from J; junction bases left unmatched: 6. The CDR3 spans 15 residues. CDR1 is SGHDN, CDR2 FVKESK, per germline. The complete variable domain, with remaining parts taken from reference TRBV14 and TRBJ1-2, reads EAGVTQFPSHSVIEKGQTVTLRCDPISGHDNLYWYRRVMGKEIKFLLHFVKESKQDESGMPNNRFLAERTGGTYSTLKVQPAELEDSGVYFCASSHRDRGQSGYTFGSGTRLTVV.

CDR3: CASSFYNQADTQYF. CDR3 nucleotides: TGTGCCAGCAGCTTTTACAACCAGGCAGATACGCAGTATTTT. V gene TRBV7-2 combines with J gene TRBJ2-3; no reliable D call. From germline, CDR1 is SGHTA and CDR2 FQGNSA. CDR3 length equals 14 residues. The V end was cut by 3 bases, the J end by 4 bases, with 11 bases between.

This chain links TRBV6-5 with TRBJ2-7; 13 nucleotides line up with TRBD2. V was pared by 6 bases and J by 6 bases, with 5 bases of the junction left unmatched. CDR1 is MNHEY and CDR2 is SVGAGI in the germline V gene. The CDR3 contains 14 residues. The CDR3 bases are TGTGCCAGCAGCGGACTAGCGGGAGCAGGCGAGCAGTACTTC. This codes for CASSGLAGAGEQYF.

This clonotype was counted ten times or more. V gene TRBV29-1 combines with J gene TRBJ2-2; D not certain. V was pared by 4 bases and J by 1 base, with 4 bases between. This CDR3 spans 12 amino acids. The germline CDR1 and CDR2 sequences are SQVTM and ANQGSEA. This CDR3 is CSVAVNTGELFF. DNA for the CDR3: TGCAGCGTTGCAGTGAACACCGGGGAGCTGTTTTTT.

This clonotype was counted only a few times. The chain couples TRBV20-1 to TRBJ1-5; D gene ambiguous. CDR3 length: 12 amino acids. The germline gives CDR1 DFQATT, CDR2 SNEGSKA (reference sequence). The V and J ends lost 2 bases and 2 bases respectively, with 4 bases between them. The CDR3 DNA reads as TGCAGTGCTAGACGCGGCAATCAGCCCCAGCATTTT. This sequence encodes CSARRGNQPQHF.

This clonotype was found many times. This chain connects TRBV29-1 to TRBJ2-2; 10 positions match TRBD1. Per the germline V gene, CDR1 is SQVTM and CDR2 is ANQGSEA. Losses at the gene ends were 3 bases for V and 6 bases for J; bases not matched to a gene: 4. The CDR3 spans 14 residues. The CDR3 DNA reads TGCAGCGTTGAGGGACAGGGGATCGCCGGGGAGCTGTTTTTT. It encodes CSVEGQGIAGELFF.

At least ten counts were recorded for this clonotype. The chain joins TRBV2 to TRBJ2-6; D uncertain. The CDR3 has 15 residues. Germline V gives CDR1 SNHLY, CDR2 FYNNEI. V lost 7 bases and J 4 bases, leaving 14 bases between the germline ends. CDR3 region: CASTYEVLGANVLTF. CDR3 nucleotide sequence: TGTGCCAGCACCTATGAAGTCCTGGGGGCCAACGTCCTGACTTTC.

This clonotype occurred many times. The chain uses TRBV18 and TRBJ1-6, with D unclear. There are 15 residues in the CDR3. The V and J ends lost 6 bases and 7 bases respectively, with 16 bases between them. CDR1 is KGHSH, CDR2 LQKENI, per germline. The CDR3 protein is CASSPDGFANSPLHF. The CDR3 DNA sequence: TGTGCCAGCTCCCCGGACGGATTTGCGAATTCACCCCTCCACTTT.

This clonotype was seen more than once but under ten times. J is TRBJ1-3 and V is TRBV29-1, with unresolved D. Trimming took off 5 bases at V and 8 bases at J, with 13 bases between the two ends. This CDR3 region has 12 residues. The V gene's germline CDR1 is SQVTM and CDR2 ANQGSEA. The CDR3 region has the DNA TGCAGCGTTCAACTTACTTTGGACACCATATATTTT. As protein: CSVQLTLDTIYF. The whole variable domain, remainder taken from reference TRBV29-1 and TRBJ1-3, is SAVISQKPSRDICQRGTSLTIQCQVDSQVTMMFWYRQQPGQSLTLIATANQGSEATYESGFVIDKFPISRPNLTFSTLTVSNMSPEDSSIYLCSVQLTLDTIYFGEGSWLTVV.

The V call is TRBV29-1, the J call TRBJ2-5; 8 nucleotides align to TRBD1. There are 11 residues in the CDR3. Germline CDR1 reads SQVTM; CDR2 reads ANQGSEA. V shed 5 bases, J shed 5 bases, and the junction held 1 base outside the gene matches. In DNA form, the CDR3 reads TGCAGCGTTCGGGACAGGGAGACCCAGTACTTC. Translating it yields CSVRDRETQYF.

The gene calls are TRBV18 and TRBJ2-3; D is uncertain. Germline CDR1 is KGHSH and CDR2 is LQKENI. The CDR3 consists of 13 residues. Trimming took off 0 bases at V and 6 bases at J, with 7 bases between the two ends. CDR3 coding DNA: TGTGCCAGCTCACCACCGACTGCCGATACGCAGTATTTT. Protein sequence: CASSPPTADTQYF.

At least ten counts were recorded for this clonotype. This chain links TRBV20-1 with TRBJ2-3; 8 positions match TRBD1. Germline V lookup: CDR1 DFQATT, CDR2 SNEGSKA (reference sequence). The CDR3 sequence is 13 residues long. Germline trimming cut 8 bases from V and 0 bases from J; bases unmatched to any gene: 4. The CDR3 DNA follows: TGCAGTCAGACAGGGGCTAGCACAGATACGCAGTATTTT. Translation: CSQTGASTDTQYF.

This clonotype occurred many times. The chain combines TRBV29-1 with TRBJ2-6, with a weak D call TRBD2 (5 bases). V lost 4 bases and J 2 bases, leaving 12 bases between the germline ends. The CDR3 consists of 15 residues. Germline V gene sequence: CDR1 SQVTM, CDR2 ANQGSEA. This CDR3 is CSVVEGSAGANVLTF. CDR3 coding DNA: TGCAGCGTTGTTGAGGGAAGCGCTGGGGCCAACGTCCTGACTTTC.

This clonotype showed up many times. J is TRBJ2-3 and V is TRBV10-3, with 7 bases matching TRBD2. Germline V gene lookup returns CDR1 ENHRY and CDR2 SYGVKD. The CDR3 is 14 residues long. Unmatched junction bases numbered 3, after V lost 6 bases and J lost 0 bases. CDR3 in amino acids: CAIRSGVSTDTQYF. The CDR3, as DNA: TGTGCCATCAGGAGCGGGGTCAGCACAGATACGCAGTATTTT.

This clonotype has just a few counts. The chain links TRBV6-6 to TRBJ2-7, with no clear D. There are 14 residues in the CDR3. Germline CDR1 and CDR2: MNHNY and SVGAGI (reference sequence). The ends were cut back, 6 bases at V and 6 bases at J, with 18 bases in the middle. The CDR3 protein is CASRTHSTTSEQYF. CDR3 DNA sequence: TGTGCCAGCAGGACCCACTCTACTACGTCCGAGCAGTACTTC.

The chain employs TRBV7-6 and TRBJ1-1; 9 bases fit TRBD1. Unmatched junction bases numbered 8, after V lost 5 bases and J lost 1 base. The CDR3 runs 16 residues. Germline V gene data show CDR1 as SGHVS and CDR2 as FNYEAQ. DNA for the CDR3: TGTGCCAGCAGCAGGGGACAGGGCCCCGCGAACACTGAAGCTTTCTTT. This codes for CASSRGQGPANTEAFF.

The rearrangement links TRBV29-1 to TRBJ2-2, with TRBD1 identical over 9 bases. CDR1 and CDR2 from the germline V gene are SQVTM and ANQGSEA. V lost 5 bases, J lost 1 base, and 11 bases stayed unmatched. The CDR3 extends over 17 amino acids. Here the CDR3 reads CSVRMDRGSRNTGELFF. CDR3 sequence (DNA): TGCAGCGTTAGAATGGACAGGGGATCCCGGAACACCGGGGAGCTGTTTTTT.